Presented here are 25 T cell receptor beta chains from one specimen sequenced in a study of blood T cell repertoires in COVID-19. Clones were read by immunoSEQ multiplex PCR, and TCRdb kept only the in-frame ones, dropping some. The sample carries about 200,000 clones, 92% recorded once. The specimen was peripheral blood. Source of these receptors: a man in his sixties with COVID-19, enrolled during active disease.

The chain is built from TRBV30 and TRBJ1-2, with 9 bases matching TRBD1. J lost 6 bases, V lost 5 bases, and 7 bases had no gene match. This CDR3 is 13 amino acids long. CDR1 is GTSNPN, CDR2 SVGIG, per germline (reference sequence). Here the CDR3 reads CAWETGTGNGYTF. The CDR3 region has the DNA TGTGCCTGGGAGACCGGGACAGGGAATGGCTACACCTTC.

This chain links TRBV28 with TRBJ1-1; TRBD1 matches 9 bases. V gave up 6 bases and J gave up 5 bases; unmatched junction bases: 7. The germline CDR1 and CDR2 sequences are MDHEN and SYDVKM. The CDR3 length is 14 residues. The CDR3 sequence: CASSQPGTGTEAFF. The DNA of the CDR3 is TGTGCCAGCAGCCAACCCGGGACAGGGACTGAAGCTTTCTTT. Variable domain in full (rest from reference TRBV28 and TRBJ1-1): DVKVTQSSRYLVKRTGEKVFLECVQDMDHENMFWYRQDPGLGLRLIYFSYDVKMKEKGDIPEGYSVSREKKERFSLILESASTNQTSMYLCASSQPGTGTEAFFGQGTRLTVV.

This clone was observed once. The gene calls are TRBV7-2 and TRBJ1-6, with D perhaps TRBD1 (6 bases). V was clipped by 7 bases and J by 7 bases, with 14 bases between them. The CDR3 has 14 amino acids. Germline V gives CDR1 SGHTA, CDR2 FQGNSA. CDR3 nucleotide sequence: TGTGCCAGCACCCAGGGGACGGTCAATTCACCCCTCCACTTT. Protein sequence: CASTQGTVNSPLHF. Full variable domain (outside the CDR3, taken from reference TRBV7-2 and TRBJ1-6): GAGVSQSPSNKVTEKGKDVELRCDPISGHTALYWYRQSLGQGLEFLIYFQGNSAPDKSGLPSDRFSAERTGGSVSTLTIQRTQQEDSAVYLCASTQGTVNSPLHFGNGTRLTVT.

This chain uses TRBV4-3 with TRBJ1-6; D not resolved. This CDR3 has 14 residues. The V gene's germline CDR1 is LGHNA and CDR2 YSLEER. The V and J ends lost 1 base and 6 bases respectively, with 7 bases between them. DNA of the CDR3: TGCGCCAGCAGCCAAGTACGAGTTAATTCACCCCTCCACTTT. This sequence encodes CASSQVRVNSPLHF.

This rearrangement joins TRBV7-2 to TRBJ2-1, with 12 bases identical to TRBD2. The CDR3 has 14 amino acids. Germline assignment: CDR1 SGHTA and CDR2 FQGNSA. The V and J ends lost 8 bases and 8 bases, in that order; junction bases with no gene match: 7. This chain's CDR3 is CASGLAGGPDEQFF. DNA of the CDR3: TGTGCCAGCGGTCTAGCGGGAGGGCCTGATGAGCAGTTCTTC.

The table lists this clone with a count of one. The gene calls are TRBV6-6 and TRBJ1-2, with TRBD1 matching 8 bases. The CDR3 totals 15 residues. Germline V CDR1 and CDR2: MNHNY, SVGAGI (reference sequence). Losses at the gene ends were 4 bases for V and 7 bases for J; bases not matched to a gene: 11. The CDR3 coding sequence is TGTGCCAGCAGTTTTCCCGGACAGGGTCACGGTGGCTACACCTTC. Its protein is CASSFPGQGHGGYTF.

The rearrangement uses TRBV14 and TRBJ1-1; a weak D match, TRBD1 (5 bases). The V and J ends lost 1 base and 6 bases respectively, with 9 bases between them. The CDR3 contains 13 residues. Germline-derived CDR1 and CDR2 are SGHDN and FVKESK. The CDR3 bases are TGTGCCAGCAGCCAAGCCCAGGGTTCTGAAGCTTTCTTT. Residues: CASSQAQGSEAFF.

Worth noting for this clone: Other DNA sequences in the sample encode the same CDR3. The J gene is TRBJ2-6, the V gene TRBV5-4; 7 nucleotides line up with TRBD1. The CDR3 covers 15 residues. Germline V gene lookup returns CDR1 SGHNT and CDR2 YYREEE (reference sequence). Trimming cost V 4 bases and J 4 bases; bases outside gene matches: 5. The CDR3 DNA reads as TGTGCCAGCAGCCTAGGGGGCGCAGGGGCCAACGTCCTGACTTTC. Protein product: CASSLGGAGANVLTF.

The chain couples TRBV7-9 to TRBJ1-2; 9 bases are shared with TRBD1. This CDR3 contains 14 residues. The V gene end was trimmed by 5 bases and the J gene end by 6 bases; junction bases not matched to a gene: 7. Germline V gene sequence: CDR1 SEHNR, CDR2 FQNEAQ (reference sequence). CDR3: CASSPQGAIHGYTF. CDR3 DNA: TGTGCCAGCAGCCCACAGGGGGCCATTCATGGCTACACCTTC.

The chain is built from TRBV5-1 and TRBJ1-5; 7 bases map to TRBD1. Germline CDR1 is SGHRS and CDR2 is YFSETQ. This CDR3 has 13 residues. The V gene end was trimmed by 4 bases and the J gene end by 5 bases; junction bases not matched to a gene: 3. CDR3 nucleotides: TGCGCCAGCAGCGTGGGACAGCATCAGCCCCAGCATTTT. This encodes CASSVGQHQPQHF.

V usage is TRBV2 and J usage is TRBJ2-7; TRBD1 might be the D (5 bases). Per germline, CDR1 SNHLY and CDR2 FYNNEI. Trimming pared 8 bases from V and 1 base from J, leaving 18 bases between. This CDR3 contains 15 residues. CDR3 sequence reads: CASYYLQGQSYEQYF. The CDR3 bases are TGTGCCAGCTACTATCTGCAGGGCCAGTCCTACGAGCAGTACTTC.

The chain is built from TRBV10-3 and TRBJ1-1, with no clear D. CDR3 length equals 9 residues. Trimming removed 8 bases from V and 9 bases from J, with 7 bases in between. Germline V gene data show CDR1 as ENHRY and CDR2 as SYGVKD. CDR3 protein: CAIGEQAFF. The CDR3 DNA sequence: TGTGCCATCGGGGAGCAAGCTTTCTTT.

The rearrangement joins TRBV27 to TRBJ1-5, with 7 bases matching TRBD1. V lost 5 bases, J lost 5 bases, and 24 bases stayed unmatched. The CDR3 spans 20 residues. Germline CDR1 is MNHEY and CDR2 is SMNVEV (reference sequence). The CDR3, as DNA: TGTGCCAGCAGTCCAACAGGGTGGGCTCCAGGGGGATACCAGCATCAGCCCCAGCATTTT. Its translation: CASSPTGWAPGGYQHQPQHF.

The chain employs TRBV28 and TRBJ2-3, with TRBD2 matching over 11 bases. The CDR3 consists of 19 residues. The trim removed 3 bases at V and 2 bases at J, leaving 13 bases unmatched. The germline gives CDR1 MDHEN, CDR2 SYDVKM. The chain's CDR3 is CASSFGLAGGYLLTDTQYF. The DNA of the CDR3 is TGTGCCAGCAGTTTTGGCCTAGCGGGAGGTTATCTCCTCACAGATACGCAGTATTTT. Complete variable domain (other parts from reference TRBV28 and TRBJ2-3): DVKVTQSSRYLVKRTGEKVFLECVQDMDHENMFWYRQDPGLGLRLIYFSYDVKMKEKGDIPEGYSVSREKKERFSLILESASTNQTSMYLCASSFGLAGGYLLTDTQYFGPGTRLTVL.

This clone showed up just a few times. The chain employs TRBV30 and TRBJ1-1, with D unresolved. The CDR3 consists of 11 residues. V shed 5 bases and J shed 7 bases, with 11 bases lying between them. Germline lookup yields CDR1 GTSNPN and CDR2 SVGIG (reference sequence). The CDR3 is CAWGLALEAFF. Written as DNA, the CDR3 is TGTGCCTGGGGGCTGGCCCTTGAAGCTTTCTTT.

CDR3 in amino acids: CASSRTGKNSPLHF. DNA of the CDR3: TGTGCCAGCAGCAGGACAGGGAAAAATTCACCCCTCCACTTT. V usage is TRBV6-5 and J usage is TRBJ1-6, with TRBD1 matching 8 bases. The germline V gene has CDR1 MNHEY and CDR2 SVGAGI. The CDR3 covers 14 residues. Trimming at V came to 6 bases and at J to 7 bases, leaving 5 bases not matched to a gene.

The DNA of the CDR3 is TGTGCCAGCAGCTTACAAGGTGGGAGTTTGTACAATGAGCAGTTCTTC. It is translated as CASSLQGGSLYNEQFF. This chain links TRBV7-2 with TRBJ2-1; D may be TRBD2 (5 bases). Germline assignment: CDR1 SGHTA and CDR2 FQGNSA. Trimming left V 2 bases short and J 4 bases short, with 15 bases between. The CDR3 has 16 amino acids.

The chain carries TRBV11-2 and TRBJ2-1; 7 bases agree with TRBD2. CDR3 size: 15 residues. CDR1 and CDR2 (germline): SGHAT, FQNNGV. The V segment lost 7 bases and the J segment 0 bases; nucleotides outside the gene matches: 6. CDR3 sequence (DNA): TGTGCCAGCATCTCCGGCGGGAGCTCCTACAATGAGCAGTTCTTC. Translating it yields CASISGGSSYNEQFF.

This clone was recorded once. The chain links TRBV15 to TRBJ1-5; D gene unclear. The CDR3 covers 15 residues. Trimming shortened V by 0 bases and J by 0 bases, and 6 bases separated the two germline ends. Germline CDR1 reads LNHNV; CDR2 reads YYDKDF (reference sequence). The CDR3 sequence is CATSRDGTSNQPQHF. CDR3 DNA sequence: TGTGCCACCAGCAGAGACGGTACTAGCAATCAGCCCCAGCATTTT.

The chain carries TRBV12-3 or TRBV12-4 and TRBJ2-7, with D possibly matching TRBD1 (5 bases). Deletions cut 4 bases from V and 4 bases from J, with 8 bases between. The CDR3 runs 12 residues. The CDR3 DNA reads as TGTGCCAGCAGTTCAGGGCTTTACGAGCAGTACTTC. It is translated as CASSSGLYEQYF.

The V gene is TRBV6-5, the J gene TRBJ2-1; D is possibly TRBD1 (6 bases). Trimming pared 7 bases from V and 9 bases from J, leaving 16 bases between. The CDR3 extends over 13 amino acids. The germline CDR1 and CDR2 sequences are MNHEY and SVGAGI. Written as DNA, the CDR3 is TGTGCCAGCACCTACAGGGCCGAGAGTGAGCAGTTCTTC. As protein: CASTYRAESEQFF.

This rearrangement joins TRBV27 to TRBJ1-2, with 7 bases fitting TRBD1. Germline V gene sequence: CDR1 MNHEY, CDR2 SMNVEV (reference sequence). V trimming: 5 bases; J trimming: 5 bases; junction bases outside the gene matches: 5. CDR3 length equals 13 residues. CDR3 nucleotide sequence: TGTGCCAGCAGTCCGCCAGGGGGGTATGGCTACACCTTC. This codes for CASSPPGGYGYTF.

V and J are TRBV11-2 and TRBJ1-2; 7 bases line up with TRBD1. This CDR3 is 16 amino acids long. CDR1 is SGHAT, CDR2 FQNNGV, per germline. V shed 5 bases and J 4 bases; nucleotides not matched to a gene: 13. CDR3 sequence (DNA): TGTGCCAGCAGCCGAATCGAGACAGGGTTCCTCTATGGCTACACCTTC. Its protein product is CASSRIETGFLYGYTF.

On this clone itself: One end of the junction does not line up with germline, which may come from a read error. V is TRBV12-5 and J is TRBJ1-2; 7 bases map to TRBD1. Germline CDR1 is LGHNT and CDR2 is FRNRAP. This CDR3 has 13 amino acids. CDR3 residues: CARGLEGAGGYTF. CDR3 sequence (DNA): TGTGCTCGTGGTTTGGAGGGGGCGGGAGGCTACACCTTC.

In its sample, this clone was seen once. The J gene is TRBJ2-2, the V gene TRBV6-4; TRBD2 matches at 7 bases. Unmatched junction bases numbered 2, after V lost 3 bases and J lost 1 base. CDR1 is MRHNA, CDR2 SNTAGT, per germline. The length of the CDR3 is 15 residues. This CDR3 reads CASSDSGLNTGELFF. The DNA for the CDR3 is TGTGCCAGCAGTGATAGCGGGCTGAACACCGGGGAGCTGTTTTTT.